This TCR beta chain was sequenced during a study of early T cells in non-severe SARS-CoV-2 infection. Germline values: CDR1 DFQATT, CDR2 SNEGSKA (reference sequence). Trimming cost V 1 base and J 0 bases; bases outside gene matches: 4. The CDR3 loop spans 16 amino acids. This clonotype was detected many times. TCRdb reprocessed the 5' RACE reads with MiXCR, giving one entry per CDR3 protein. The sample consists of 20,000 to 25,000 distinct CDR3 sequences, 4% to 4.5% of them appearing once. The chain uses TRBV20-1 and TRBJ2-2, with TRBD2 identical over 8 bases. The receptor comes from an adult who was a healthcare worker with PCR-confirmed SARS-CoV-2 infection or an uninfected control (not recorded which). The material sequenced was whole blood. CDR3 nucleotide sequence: TGCAGTGCTAGAGGTGGGGGACTAGCGAACACCGGGGAGCTGTTTTTT. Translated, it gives CSARGGGLANTGELFF.